Shown below are 21 T cell receptor beta chains from a single sample sequenced in a study of regulatory T cells in long-lasting Graves disease. Time point of the sample: newly diagnosed GD, antithyroid drugs for less than 3 months. Generation of the TCR library employed RNA extracted from PBMCs. Both iRepertoire HTBI primers and Arm-PCR of CDR3 regions were used to build the TCR beta libraries. TCRdb fed the multiplex PCR reads into MiXCR, producing one record per CDR3 protein. The sample holds hundreds of thousands of distinct CDR3 sequences, about 16% seen once. A further study also used this sample, focusing on T cells in Graves' hyperthyroidism and ophthalmopathy.

The sample here was peripheral blood mononuclear cells (PBMCs), taken at new diagnosis, from a patient treated with antithyroid drugs. These TCRs come from a middle-aged woman with Graves disease.

The gene calls are TRBV6-1 and TRBJ2-7, with TRBD1 matching 10 bases. The germline CDR1 and CDR2 sequences are MNHNS and SASEGT. The ends lost 4 bases at V and 4 bases at J; junction bases unmatched: 16. CDR3 length: 18 residues. The CDR3 here is CASSGPPAPGQGLYEQYF. Here the CDR3 DNA reads TGTGCCAGCAGTGGACCCCCTGCCCCGGGACAGGGGTTATACGAGCAGTACTTC.

This clonotype has a count of ten or more. CDR3 DNA: TGTGCCAGCAGCTTAGATCGACAGAGTAAATTCAATCAGCCCCAGCATTTT. Its translation: CASSLDRQSKFNQPQHF. The V and J genes are TRBV11-3 and TRBJ1-5, with a tentative D call TRBD1 (5 bases). V lost 0 bases and J 3 bases, leaving 15 bases between the germline ends. CDR1 is SGHNT, CDR2 YENEEA, per germline. This CDR3 has 17 residues.

This clonotype was picked up a small number of times. The chain uses TRBV6-1 and TRBJ2-5; 9 bases are a match to TRBD2. In germline, CDR1 is MNHNS, CDR2 SASEGT. The CDR3 covers 15 residues. The J segment lost 5 bases and the V segment lost 7 bases, leaving 11 bases of the junction unmatched. CDR3 sequence: CASTYGSSGAETQYF. In DNA form, the CDR3 reads TGTGCCAGCACCTATGGTTCTAGCGGGGCGGAGACCCAGTACTTC.

This clonotype came up a few times. This chain joins TRBV15 and TRBJ2-1; TRBD2 aligns across 8 bases. This CDR3 is 17 amino acids long. Germline CDR1 LNHNV, CDR2 YYDKDF (reference sequence). V was clipped by 0 bases and J by 4 bases; unmatched bases: 8. The CDR3 DNA follows: TGTGCCACCAGCAGAGATCAAGCGGGGGCACGGTACAATGAGCAGTTCTTC. This codes for CATSRDQAGARYNEQFF.

This clonotype was observed a handful of times. The chain links TRBV19 to TRBJ2-7; 10 positions match TRBD2. The CDR3 is 15 amino acids. The V gene's germline CDR1 is LNHDA and CDR2 SQIVND (reference sequence). The junction had 8 bases not matched to a gene; V was cut back by 3 bases and J by 6 bases. CDR3 sequence reads: CASSIGTSAQGEQYF. CDR3 nucleotides: TGTGCCAGTAGTATTGGGACTAGCGCCCAGGGCGAGCAGTACTTC. Full variable domain (rest looked up from reference TRBV19 and TRBJ2-7): DGGITQSPKYLFRKEGQNVTLSCEQNLNHDAMYWYRQDPGQGLRLIYYSQIVNDFQKGDIAEGYSVSREKKESFPLTVTSAQKNPTAFYLCASSIGTSAQGEQYFGPGTRLTVT.

This clonotype was seen a few times. J is TRBJ2-1 and V is TRBV19; 7 positions match TRBD2. Germline lookup yields CDR1 LNHDA and CDR2 SQIVND (reference sequence). This CDR3 is built from 11 residues. The chain's CDR3 is CASTSRNEQFF. CDR3 in DNA: TGTGCGTCGACTAGCCGCAATGAGCAGTTCTTC.

This clonotype occurred many times. The chain has TRBV11-2 and TRBJ1-3, with 11 positions matching TRBD1. CDR3 size: 14 residues. Germline V gene data show CDR1 as SGHAT and CDR2 as FQNNGV. With 6 bases clipped from V and 4 bases from J, the junction kept 2 bases outside the gene matches. The CDR3 nucleotides are TGTGCCAGCAGTCGGACAGGGGGCGGAAACACCATATATTTT. As protein: CASSRTGGGNTIYF.

This clonotype was recorded at least ten times. The chain carries TRBV12-3 or TRBV12-4 and TRBJ2-3; no reliable D call. The CDR3 has 15 amino acids. V was trimmed by 6 bases and J by 0 bases, leaving 13 bases between them. The CDR3 here is CASSPRRRSTDTQYF. The CDR3 coding sequence is TGTGCCAGCAGCCCTCGTAGGCGTAGCACAGATACGCAGTATTTT.

This clonotype was seen at least ten times. The V call is TRBV10-3, the J call TRBJ1-2; maybe TRBD1 (5 bases). CDR1 is ENHRY, CDR2 SYGVKD, per germline. This CDR3 comprises 14 residues. Trimming pared 7 bases from V and 4 bases from J, leaving 16 bases between. The CDR3 DNA reads TGTGCCATCACCCAGGGTGTGGGCCTCTATGGCTACACCTTC. Amino acids: CAITQGVGLYGYTF.

This clonotype occurred a few times. This chain joins TRBV5-1 and TRBJ2-2; D possibly corresponds to TRBD1 (6 bases). This CDR3 has 15 residues. V was trimmed by 4 bases and J by 3 bases, leaving 13 bases between them. The germline CDR1 and CDR2 sequences are SGHRS and YFSETQ. Here the CDR3 reads CASSPGVLDTGELFF. The CDR3, as DNA: TGCGCCAGCAGCCCAGGGGTTCTCGACACCGGGGAGCTGTTTTTT. The whole variable domain, filled in from reference TRBV5-1 and TRBJ2-2, reads KAGVTQTPRYLIKTRGQQVTLSCSPISGHRSVSWYQQTPGQGLQFLFEYFSETQRNKGNFPGRFSGRQFSNSRSEMNVSTLELGDSALYLCASSPGVLDTGELFFGEGSRLTVL.

This clonotype was detected a few times. The chain has TRBV4-1 and TRBJ2-1; 7 bases are shared with TRBD2. Trimming cost V 0 bases and J 8 bases; bases outside gene matches: 1. Germline V CDR1 and CDR2: MGHRA, YSYEKL. This CDR3 has 13 residues. The DNA of the CDR3 is TGCGCCAGCAGCCAAGAAGGACTAGATGAGCAGTTCTTC. This encodes CASSQEGLDEQFF.

V is TRBV9 and J is TRBJ2-1; weak D call: TRBD2 (5 bases). The V gene lost 4 bases and the J gene lost 0 bases, with 17 bases spanning the gap. This CDR3 is 17 amino acids long. From germline, CDR1 is SGDLS and CDR2 YYNGEE. The CDR3 DNA reads TGTGCCAGCAGCACTCCCGTTGAGGGTGGCTCCTACAATGAGCAGTTCTTC. Protein product: CASSTPVEGGSYNEQFF.

This clonotype has a count of ten or more. V and J are TRBV27 and TRBJ2-5, with a weak D call TRBD1 (5 bases). Germline V gene data show CDR1 as MNHEY and CDR2 as SMNVEV (reference sequence). V lost 4 bases and J lost 13, with 16 bases in between. The CDR3 is 12 residues long. The CDR3 here is CASSSPPGPGYF. CDR3 nucleotides: TGTGCCAGCAGTTCCCCCCCAGGGCCCGGGTACTTC.

The table lists this clonotype with a few counts. This chain joins TRBV2 and TRBJ2-7; 8 bases map to TRBD1. Per germline, CDR1 SNHLY and CDR2 FYNNEI. The CDR3 spans 14 residues. With 5 bases clipped from V and 6 bases from J, the junction kept 9 bases outside the gene matches. The CDR3 is CASSPLGQGGEQYF. The CDR3 DNA reads as TGTGCCAGCAGTCCCCTCGGACAGGGTGGCGAGCAGTACTTC.

The chain has TRBV20-1 and TRBJ1-1, with TRBD1 as a possible D gene (6 bases). Per germline, CDR1 DFQATT and CDR2 SNEGSKA (reference sequence). Trimming took 0 bases from V and 6 from J, leaving 11 bases between them. There are 13 residues in the CDR3. This chain's CDR3 is CSAREGGRAEAFF. The CDR3, as DNA: TGCAGTGCTAGAGAGGGGGGCAGGGCTGAAGCTTTCTTT.

The chain recombines TRBV24-1 with TRBJ2-1; D possibly corresponds to TRBD2 (6 bases). The germline CDR1 and CDR2 sequences are KGHDR and SFDVKD. There are 15 residues in the CDR3. V lost 6 bases, J lost 0 bases, and 11 bases lay in between. This CDR3 is CATSNAGSSYNEQFF. The CDR3 coding sequence is TGTGCCACCAGTAATGCGGGGAGCTCCTACAATGAGCAGTTCTTC.

A few counts support this clonotype. This chain links TRBV19 with TRBJ1-5, with D possibly TRBD1 on 5 matching bases. Germline-derived CDR1 and CDR2 are LNHDA and SQIVND (reference sequence). V was pared by 7 bases and J by 5 bases, with 12 bases between. The CDR3 is 13 amino acids. CDR3 region: CASNGGEYQPQHF. The CDR3 nucleotides read TGTGCCAGTAATGGGGGTGAATATCAGCCCCAGCATTTT.

This clonotype was picked up many times. J is TRBJ2-3 and V is TRBV20-1; 7 bases are shared with TRBD2. Germline V gene sequence: CDR1 DFQATT, CDR2 SNEGSKA (reference sequence). J gave up 0 bases and V 3 bases, and 3 bases lay outside the gene matches. CDR3 length: 14 residues. The CDR3 reads CSASSGGSTDTQYF. The DNA of the CDR3 is TGCAGTGCTAGCTCGGGGGGTAGCACAGATACGCAGTATTTT.

This clonotype appeared many times. The chain is built from TRBV30 and TRBJ1-5; TRBD1 is a possible D gene (5 bases). The CDR3 loop spans 13 amino acids. V lost 3 bases, J lost 7 bases, and 13 bases lay in between. From germline, CDR1 is GTSNPN and CDR2 SVGIG (reference sequence). DNA for the CDR3: TGTGCCTGGAGCCAGGGTATGATCCAGCCCCAGCATTTT. Protein sequence: CAWSQGMIQPQHF.

V usage is TRBV15 and J usage is TRBJ1-2; D is uncertain. Trimming cost V 2 bases and J 7 bases, with 14 bases left between them. The germline CDR1 and CDR2 sequences are LNHNV and YYDKDF (reference sequence). CDR3 size: 14 residues. The CDR3 protein is CATSRHRETGGYTF. The CDR3 DNA is TGTGCCACCAGCAGACACCGGGAAACGGGTGGCTACACCTTC.

The sample holds many counts of this clonotype. The chain uses TRBV10-3 and TRBJ2-7; D is perhaps TRBD2 (5 bases). The CDR3 has 13 amino acids. The germline CDR1 and CDR2 sequences are ENHRY and SYGVKD. V was clipped by 8 bases and J by 0 bases, with 11 bases between them. The CDR3 DNA follows: TGTGCCATCCCATGGAGGAACTCCTACGAGCAGTACTTC. This codes for CAIPWRNSYEQYF.